This T cell receptor beta chain was identified during a study of shared clonotypes between healthy human individuals. The data were produced by immunoSEQ multiplex PCR, yet TCRdb's version contains in-frame clones alone and is incomplete. This sample has about 230,000 clones, with just over 65% found just once. This CDR3 is built from 16 residues. V was cut by 4 bases and J by 3 bases, with 17 bases left in between. Germline CDR1 SGHDT, CDR2 YYEEEE. V is TRBV5-6 and J is TRBJ2-1; weak D call: TRBD2 (7 bases). The TCR was taken from a man between 25 and 39 years old in good health. The specimen sequenced was memory CD4+ T cells sorted from blood. As to subset: CD45RA-negative fraction. The CDR3: CASSVRGGGVYNEQFF. For the CDR3, the DNA is TGTGCCAGCAGCGTCAGGGGCGGGGGCGTCTACAATGAGCAGTTCTTC.